In its sample, the clone carrying this T cell receptor beta chain was seen a few times. This sample is drawn from a study of blood T cell repertoires in COVID-19. Study background: Samples taken during acute and convalescent COVID-19 were collected in the United States, Italy and Spain. PBMCs, B-cell-depleted T cells, or T cells were the source of the cDNA or gDNA that made up the material.

J lost 5 bases, V lost 0 bases, and 16 bases had no gene match. This CDR3 spans 20 amino acids. Germline CDR1 is LNHDA and CDR2 is SQIVND (reference sequence). The data were produced by immunoSEQ multiplex PCR, yet TCRdb's version contains in-frame clones alone and is incomplete. The sample shows hundreds of thousands of clones, around four fifths of them seen only once. Those designated as exposed participants met a COVID-19 case within 2 weeks before study entry. J is TRBJ2-2 and V is TRBV19; 9 bases line up with TRBD1. The material sequenced was PBMCs or T cells enriched from blood (not recorded which). The TCR was taken from a woman in her thirties or forties who had been exposed to COVID-19. The CDR3 reads CASSIDGWGRPGQGTGELFF. The DNA for the CDR3 is TGTGCCAGTAGTATAGATGGGTGGGGGCGTCCGGGACAGGGTACCGGGGAGCTGTTTTTT.